A selection of T cell receptor beta chains follows, all from one sample in a study of regulatory T cells in long-lasting Graves disease. TCRdb re-analysed the multiplex PCR reads in MiXCR, keeping a single row per CDR3 protein. The sample has about 460,000 distinct CDR3 sequences, approximately 22% seen once; the top ten hold roughly 13%. Material: peripheral blood mononuclear cells (PBMCs), obtained when the disease was refractory, from a patient treated with antithyroid drugs. These receptor sequences come from a female donor with Graves disease. Both conserved end residues are part of each CDR3. D genes are given only for firm matches. Rows give clone size only sometimes, using once, few, many, or a class for an expanded clone.

d_call	clone_size	v_call	j_call	cdr3_aa	cdr3_nt
-	many	TRBV6-9	TRBJ1-1	CASSSRGINEAFF	TGTGCCAGCAGTTCGAGGGGGATCAATGAAGCTTTCTTT
TRBD1	-	TRBV10-3	TRBJ2-2	CAISDQGDGTGELFF	TGTGCCATCAGTGATCAGGGGGATGGCACCGGGGAGCTGTTTTTT
TRBD1	many	TRBV2	TRBJ1-1	CAYYRGNTEAFF	TGTGCCTACTACAGGGGGAACACTGAAGCTTTCTTT
-	-	TRBV28	TRBJ2-7	CASGTHYEQYF	TGTGCCAGCGGGACTCACTACGAGCAGTACTTC
-	few	TRBV9	TRBJ1-4	CASSVATISDPNEKLFF	TGTGCCAGCAGCGTAGCTACAATTTCGGATCCTAATGAAAAACTGTTTTTT
TRBD2	many	TRBV10-3	TRBJ2-7	CAISVRLAGGYEQYF	TGTGCCATCAGTGTACGACTAGCGGGGGGCTACGAGCAGTACTTC
-	few	TRBV10-1	TRBJ2-6	CPQSGEGGSSGANVLTF	TGCCCTCAGTCGGGAGAGGGGGGGAGTTCTGGGGCCAACGTCCTGACTTTC
-	many	TRBV15	TRBJ1-2	CATSSYRELYGYTF	TGTGCCACCAGCAGTTACAGGGAGCTATATGGCTACACCTTC
-	many	TRBV12-3/TRBV12-4	TRBJ2-2	CASSPRAAGELFF	TGTGCCAGCAGCCCTAGGGCGGCCGGGGAGCTGTTTTTT
-	few	TRBV3-1	TRBJ1-2	CASSQEGVMHGYTF	TGTGCCAGCAGCCAAGAGGGGGTGATGCATGGCTACACCTTC
TRBD1	-	TRBV12-3/TRBV12-4	TRBJ1-1	CAGRPGTGDEAFF	TGTGCCGGCAGACCTGGGACAGGGGATGAAGCTTTCTTT
TRBD1	many	TRBV28	TRBJ1-1	CASGQGARGMTEAFF	TGTGCCAGCGGCCAGGGGGCTCGGGGGATGACTGAAGCTTTCTTT
-	many	TRBV28	TRBJ2-7	CASSLRQGLISYEQYF	TGTGCCAGCAGTTTACGCCAGGGCCTGATTTCCTACGAGCAGTACTTC
-	-	TRBV25-1	TRBJ1-1	CASSDPGRADTEAFF	TGTGCCAGCAGTGACCCGGGGAGGGCGGACACTGAAGCTTTCTTT
TRBD1	many	TRBV28	TRBJ1-6	CASTTPGGQGNSPLHF	TGTGCCAGCACCACCCCGGGGGGACAGGGCAATTCACCCCTCCACTTT
TRBD1	-	TRBV7-2	TRBJ2-7	CASSHSGTGFEQYF	TGCGCCAGCAGCCATTCCGGGACAGGTTTCGAGCAGTACTTC
TRBD1	-	TRBV4-3	TRBJ1-4	CASSQGTGEKLFF	TGCGCCAGCAGCCAAGGGACAGGCGAAAAACTGTTTTTT
-	-	TRBV5-1	TRBJ2-3	CASSLTRAPTDTQYF	TGCGCCAGCAGCTTGACGAGGGCTCCCACAGATACGCAGTATTTT
TRBD2	many	TRBV7-2	TRBJ2-5	CASSPGLAGEETQYF	TGTGCCAGCAGCCCGGGACTAGCGGGAGAGGAGACCCAGTACTTC
-	many	TRBV29-1	TRBJ1-1	CSVAVLGGNTEAFF	TGCAGCGTCGCCGTTTTGGGGGGGAACACTGAAGCTTTCTTT
TRBD1	few	TRBV4-1	TRBJ1-2	CASSHPGQGSTGYTF	TGCGCCAGCAGCCACCCGGGACAGGGCTCTACCGGCTACACCTTC
-	-	TRBV7-9	TRBJ2-7	CASSFTGTHEQYF	TGTGCCAGCAGCTTTACAGGGACCCACGAGCAGTACTTC
-	many	TRBV11-3	TRBJ2-4	CASSSSFWPGRENIQYF	TGTGCCAGCAGCTCCTCTTTCTGGCCAGGTCGTGAAAACATTCAGTACTTC
TRBD1	few	TRBV6-2/TRBV6-3	TRBJ1-5	CASSGGQAGNQPQHF	TGTGCCAGCAGTGGGGGACAGGCGGGCAATCAGCCCCAGCATTTT
TRBD1	many	TRBV12-3/TRBV12-4	TRBJ1-4	CASSNPGQGEKLFF	TGTGCCAGCAGTAACCCGGGACAGGGCGAAAAACTGTTTTTT
TRBD1	few	TRBV7-8	TRBJ2-7	CASSLGGQGGAYEQYF	TGTGCCAGCAGCTTAGGAGGACAGGGGGGGGCCTACGAGCAGTACTTC
-	-	TRBV6-1	TRBJ2-2	CASTGVTGELFF	TGTGCCAGCACAGGGGTCACCGGGGAGCTGTTTTTT
TRBD2	few	TRBV3-1	TRBJ2-1	CASRHPGTSANEQFF	TGTGCCAGCAGACACCCCGGGACTAGCGCCAATGAGCAGTTCTTC
-	few	TRBV6-2/TRBV6-3	TRBJ1-1	CASSYSKGTEAFF	TGTGCCAGCAGTTACTCGAAGGGAACTGAAGCTTTCTTT
TRBD1	once	TRBV2	TRBJ2-1	CASTSTGGGYNEQFF	TGTGCCAGCACCTCAACAGGGGGCGGTTACAATGAGCAGTTCTTC
-	many	TRBV13	TRBJ1-2	CASSLVRVNGYTF	TGTGCCAGCAGCTTAGTCAGGGTTAATGGCTACACCTTC
-	many	TRBV7-9	TRBJ2-7	CASSLDGTYEQYF	TGTGCCAGCAGTTTGGACGGAACCTACGAGCAGTACTTC
TRBD1	many	TRBV2	TRBJ1-4	CATTWDRVNEKLFF	TGTGCCACCACTTGGGACAGGGTGAATGAAAAACTGTTTTTT
-	-	TRBV5-4	TRBJ1-6	CASSLQGVDNSPLHF	TGTGCCAGCAGCTTGCAGGGAGTCGATAATTCACCCCTCCACTTT
-	many	TRBV27	TRBJ2-7	CASSLIGETYEQYF	TGTGCCAGCAGTTTGATCGGGGAGACCTACGAGCAGTACTTC
TRBD1	few	TRBV12-3/TRBV12-4	TRBJ1-1	CAGSNLGTVNTEAFF	TGTGCCGGCAGTAATTTAGGGACAGTCAACACTGAAGCTTTCTTT
-	-	TRBV20-1	TRBJ1-6	CSASQGPPSYNSPLHF	TGCAGTGCTAGCCAGGGGCCGCCTTCCTATAATTCACCCCTCCACTTT